A single sample is the source of the 5 T cell receptor beta chains below, sequenced in a study of cytomegalovirus exposure and HLA in healthy donors. It was with 60 Vbeta and 13 Jbeta primers that the PCR ran. This table comes from immunoSEQ multiplex PCR, and its TCRdb copy is limited to in-frame clones, with some not included. Of roughly 190,000 clones in the sample, around 81% were seen once. Sequencing was carried out using PBMCs. The receptors come from a man aged 18 to 30 in good health and CMV-seronegative.

The V gene is TRBV9, the J gene TRBJ2-2; D not certain. Germline V gives CDR1 SGDLS, CDR2 YYNGEE. The CDR3 contains 13 residues. With 4 bases removed from V and 4 bases from J, the gap between germline ends came to 8 bases. CDR3: CASSSLFTGELFF. CDR3 nucleotides: TGTGCCAGCAGCTCTCTTTTCACCGGGGAGCTGTTTTTT. The full variable domain, completed using reference TRBV9 and TRBJ2-2, is DSGVTQTPKHLITATGQRVTLRCSPRSGDLSVYWYQQSLDQGLQFLIQYYNGEERAKGNILERFSAQQFPDLHSELNLSSLELGDSALYFCASSSLFTGELFFGEGSRLTVL.

Written as DNA, the CDR3 is TGCAGTGCTAGGCCTAGGTTGGAGCAGTTCTTC. This codes for CSARPRLEQFF. This sequence joins TRBV20-1 and TRBJ2-1; D uncertain. Per germline, CDR1 DFQATT and CDR2 SNEGSKA (reference sequence). V lost 3 bases, J lost 10 bases, and 10 bases lay in between. The CDR3 consists of 11 residues.

The CDR3 region is CASSFRTGGYSYNEQFF. The CDR3 DNA follows: TGTGCCAGCAGCTTCAGGACAGGGGGCTATTCCTACAATGAGCAGTTCTTC. The chain recombines TRBV7-2 with TRBJ2-1; 11 nucleotides match TRBD1. Trimming removed 3 bases from V and 1 base from J; junction bases left unmatched: 5. Per the germline V gene, CDR1 is SGHTA and CDR2 is FQGNSA. The CDR3 runs 17 residues.

The rearrangement uses TRBV9 and TRBJ2-2, with no clear D. CDR1 is SGDLS and CDR2 is YYNGEE in the germline V gene. The CDR3 covers 14 residues. V lost 2 bases and J lost 1, with 6 bases in between. CDR3 loop: CASSVRGNTGELFF. CDR3 DNA sequence: TGTGCCAGCAGCGTCCGCGGGAACACCGGGGAGCTGTTTTTT. Supplemented by reference TRBV9 and TRBJ2-2, the full variable domain reads DSGVTQTPKHLITATGQRVTLRCSPRSGDLSVYWYQQSLDQGLQFLIQYYNGEERAKGNILERFSAQQFPDLHSELNLSSLELGDSALYFCASSVRGNTGELFFGEGSRLTVL.

This chain connects TRBV14 to TRBJ2-3; possibly TRBD1 for D (5 bases). The CDR3 consists of 16 residues. Deletions cut 4 bases from V and 6 bases from J, with 20 bases between. The V gene's germline CDR1 is SGHDN and CDR2 FVKESK. The CDR3 reads CASSPTWGLAGDTQYF. The CDR3 DNA follows: TGTGCCAGCAGCCCGACCTGGGGATTAGCAGGGGATACGCAGTATTTT.